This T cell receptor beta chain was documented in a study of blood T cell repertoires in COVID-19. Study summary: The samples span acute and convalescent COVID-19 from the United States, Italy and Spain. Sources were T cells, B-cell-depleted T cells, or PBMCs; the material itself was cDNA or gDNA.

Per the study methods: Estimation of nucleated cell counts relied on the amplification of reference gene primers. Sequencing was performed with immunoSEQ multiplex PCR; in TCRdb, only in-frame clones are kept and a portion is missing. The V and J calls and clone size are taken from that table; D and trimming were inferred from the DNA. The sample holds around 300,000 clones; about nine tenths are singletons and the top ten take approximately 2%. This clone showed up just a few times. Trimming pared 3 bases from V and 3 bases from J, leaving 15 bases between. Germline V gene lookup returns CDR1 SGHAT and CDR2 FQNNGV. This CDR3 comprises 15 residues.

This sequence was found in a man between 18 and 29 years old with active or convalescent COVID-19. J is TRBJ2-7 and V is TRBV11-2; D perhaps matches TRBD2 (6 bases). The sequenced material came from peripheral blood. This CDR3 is CASSFGASAIYEQYF. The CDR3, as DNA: TGTGCCAGCAGCTTTGGGGCTAGCGCTATCTACGAGCAGTACTTC.